The present T cell receptor (beta chain) was sequenced within a study of glioma-infiltrating T cells after dendritic cell vaccination. Study background: Monocyte-derived dendritic cells, cultured 6 to 8 days with IL-4 and GM-CSF, were pulsed with autologous tumor lysate. At biweekly intervals, patients got three intradermal dendritic cell vaccine injections.

The immunoSEQ assay amplified TCRB CDR3 from up to 2 ug DNA. Profiling relied on immunoSEQ multiplex PCR, and the TCRdb table lists in-frame clones only, not all of them. This table holds around 97,000 clones, roughly four fifths found once. Germline V CDR1 and CDR2: SEHNR, FQNEAQ (reference sequence). The V gene lost 5 bases and the J gene lost 2 bases, with 12 bases spanning the gap. The CDR3 length is 14 residues. The sequenced sample was blood, obtained before dendritic cell vaccination. The chain links TRBV7-9 to TRBJ2-5, with a weak D call TRBD1 (6 bases). The receptor comes from a human donor with glioblastoma. As DNA, the CDR3 is TGTGCCAGCAGCACCCCCGACAGGCAAGAGACCCAGTACTTC. Its protein product is CASSTPDRQETQYF.